This TCR beta chain stems from a study of technical replicates of blood from several donors. V lost 0 bases, J lost 1 base, and 5 bases lay in between. The CDR3 is 15 amino acids. Germline CDR1 SGHRS, CDR2 YFSETQ. TCRdb's table, derived via immunoSEQ multiplex PCR, lists solely in-frame clones and lacks some. The sample records 62,000 or so clones, around 87% being singletons. Specimen: PBMCs. This TCR derives from a human donor in good health. Some clones in this sample may be carry-over from other donors' samples. This rearrangement joins TRBV5-1 to TRBJ2-6; D is ambiguous. CDR3 protein: CASSLEESGANVLTF. CDR3 nucleotide sequence: TGCGCCAGCAGCTTGGAGGAGTCTGGGGCCAACGTCCTGACTTTC. The whole variable domain, filled in from reference TRBV5-1 and TRBJ2-6, reads KAGVTQTPRYLIKTRGQQVTLSCSPISGHRSVSWYQQTPGQGLQFLFEYFSETQRNKGNFPGRFSGRQFSNSRSEMNVSTLELGDSALYLCASSLEESGANVLTFGAGSRLTVL.